A single sample is the source of the 20 T cell receptor beta chains below, sequenced in a study of shared clonotypes between healthy human individuals. Only in-frame clones appear in the TCRdb table, and some are missing; sequencing was by immunoSEQ multiplex PCR. The repertoire holds around 990,000 clones, with about 72% as singletons. The sequencing sample was made of memory CD4+ T cells from PBMCs. Documented subset: CD45RA-negative fraction. The receptor set was obtained from a man younger than 35 in good health. Some clones in this sample may be carry-over from other donors' samples.

The rearrangement joins TRBV5-4 to TRBJ2-7, with D possibly matching TRBD2 (6 bases). In germline, CDR1 is SGHNT, CDR2 YYREEE (reference sequence). CDR3 length: 14 residues. V lost 3 bases and J lost 7, with 17 bases in between. Here the CDR3 reads CASSSGTLIREQYF. CDR3 DNA sequence: TGTGCCAGCAGCTCCGGGACTCTGATTAGGGAGCAGTACTTC. Filled out from reference TRBV5-4 and TRBJ2-7, the complete variable domain reads ETGVTQSPTHLIKTRGQQVTLRCSSQSGHNTVSWYQQALGQGPQFIFQYYREEENGRGNFPPRFSGLQFPNYSSELNVNALELDDSALYLCASSSGTLIREQYFGPGTRLTVT.

V is TRBV4-2 and J is TRBJ1-1, with a tentative D call TRBD1 (6 bases). V lost 3 bases, J lost 1 base, and 12 bases lay in between. CDR1 and CDR2 (germline): LGHNA, YNFKEQ. This CDR3 contains 15 residues. The CDR3 loop is CASSHGGPRNTEAFF. CDR3 nucleotide sequence: TGTGCCAGCAGCCACGGGGGGCCCCGGAACACTGAAGCTTTCTTT.

This clone was detected a few times. The chain carries TRBV18 and TRBJ1-5, with D perhaps matching TRBD1 (5 bases). This CDR3 comprises 14 residues. Germline V CDR1 and CDR2: KGHSH, LQKENI. Trimming left V 3 bases short and J 7 bases short, with 13 bases between. The CDR3 loop is CASSPQSTEQPQHF. The CDR3 bases are TGTGCCAGCTCACCCCAATCGACAGAGCAGCCCCAGCATTTT.

The gene calls are TRBV13 and TRBJ2-7; TRBD2 might be the D (6 bases). Trimming shortened V by 6 bases and J by 3 bases, and 21 bases separated the two germline ends. The CDR3 totals 16 residues. Germline V gives CDR1 PRHDT, CDR2 FYEKMQ (reference sequence). The CDR3 here is CASRTWAGGKIYEQYF. CDR3 nucleotide sequence: TGTGCCAGCAGAACCTGGGCGGGCGGGAAAATCTACGAGCAGTACTTC. The variable domain in full, completed from reference TRBV13 and TRBJ2-7, reads AAGVIQSPRHLIKEKRETATLKCYPIPRHDTVYWYQQGPGQDPQFLISFYEKMQSDKGSIPDRFSAQQFSDYHSELNMSSLELGDSALYFCASRTWAGGKIYEQYFGPGTRLTVT.

This clone was counted a single time. This chain links TRBV5-6 with TRBJ1-1; TRBD1 might be the D (6 bases). V gave up 1 base and J gave up 4 bases, with 11 bases separating them. The length of the CDR3 is 14 residues. Per the germline V gene, CDR1 is SGHDT and CDR2 is YYEEEE. The CDR3 reads CASSLLLRGTEAFF. The CDR3 nucleotides are TGTGCCAGCAGCTTGCTCCTCAGGGGCACTGAAGCTTTCTTT.

This chain links TRBV7-2 with TRBJ2-5; possible D gene TRBD1, 6 bases. CDR3 length equals 16 residues. The ends were cut back, 2 bases at V and 1 base at J, with 14 bases in the middle. Germline CDR1 and CDR2: SGHTA and FQGNSA. CDR3 DNA: TGTGCCAGCAGCTTATCCCGACAGGCGGGCCAAGAGACCCAGTACTTC. Protein sequence: CASSLSRQAGQETQYF.

The genes are TRBV18 and TRBJ2-7; unclear D gene. Germline loops: CDR1 KGHSH, CDR2 LQKENI. Trimming pared 2 bases from V and 5 bases from J, leaving 13 bases between. The CDR3 sequence is 14 residues long. In nucleotides, the CDR3 is TGTGCCAGCTCACCAACGTCTTCCGCCGACGAGCAGTACTTC. Its translation: CASSPTSSADEQYF.

This clone was counted a single time. V gene TRBV30 combines with J gene TRBJ1-3; possibly TRBD1 for D (6 bases). The CDR3 length is 16 residues. From germline, CDR1 is GTSNPN and CDR2 SVGIG (reference sequence). Trimming removed 2 bases at V and 0 bases at J, with 14 bases between. The CDR3 DNA follows: TGTGCCTGGAGTACGGGGGCTACACTCTCTGGAAACACCATATATTTT. Encoded protein: CAWSTGATLSGNTIYF. The entire variable domain, with the rest obtained from reference TRBV30 and TRBJ1-3, is as follows: SQTIHQWPATLVQPVGSPLSLECTVEGTSNPNLYWYRQAAGRGLQLLFYSVGIGQISSEVPQNLSASRPQDRQFILSSKKLLLSDSGFYLCAWSTGATLSGNTIYFGEGSWLTVV.

This clone has only a few counts. The chain links TRBV19 to TRBJ1-4; D not certain. The CDR3 extends over 14 amino acids. Germline V gene lookup returns CDR1 LNHDA and CDR2 SQIVND (reference sequence). V was trimmed by 5 bases and J by 8 bases, leaving 15 bases between them. This CDR3 reads CASSALQRGEKLFF. CDR3 DNA sequence: TGTGCCAGTAGTGCGTTACAGCGCGGAGAAAAACTGTTTTTT.

This rearrangement joins TRBV19 to TRBJ1-5, with 7 positions matching TRBD1. The CDR3 has 16 amino acids. With 5 bases clipped from V and 3 bases from J, the junction kept 10 bases outside the gene matches. The germline gives CDR1 LNHDA, CDR2 SQIVND (reference sequence). The CDR3 here is CASSRPMTGINQPQHF. CDR3 DNA: TGTGCCAGTAGTCGTCCGATGACAGGGATCAATCAGCCCCAGCATTTT.

This clone turned up a few times. The rearrangement uses TRBV28 and TRBJ1-1; the D gene is possibly TRBD1 (6 bases). Germline V gene lookup returns CDR1 MDHEN and CDR2 SYDVKM. Trimming took 5 bases from V and 3 from J, leaving 22 bases between them. This CDR3 contains 17 residues. CDR3 DNA sequence: TGTGCCAGCAGTATACCTTCGTTGAGGGGGAGGGACACTGAAGCTTTCTTT. Amino acid sequence: CASSIPSLRGRDTEAFF.

J is TRBJ1-2 and V is TRBV28; possible D gene TRBD1, 5 bases. V was trimmed by 5 bases and J by 4 bases, leaving 17 bases between them. CDR1 and CDR2 from the germline V gene are MDHEN and SYDVKM. The CDR3 is made up of 15 amino acids. The CDR3 spells CASSPRQSRGYGYTF. CDR3 nucleotide sequence: TGTGCCAGCAGTCCCCGACAGAGTAGAGGCTATGGCTACACCTTC.

The chain carries TRBV7-9 and TRBJ2-3, with 8 positions matching TRBD1. The CDR3 has 15 residues. The ends lost 5 bases at V and 1 base at J; junction bases unmatched: 5. CDR1 and CDR2 from the germline V gene are SEHNR and FQNEAQ (reference sequence). The CDR3 loop reads CASSPAQGGTDTQYF. As DNA, the CDR3 is TGTGCCAGCAGCCCCGCACAGGGGGGCACAGATACGCAGTATTTT. Variable domain in full (rest from reference TRBV7-9 and TRBJ2-3): DTGVSQNPRHKITKRGQNVTFRCDPISEHNRLYWYRQTLGQGPEFLTYFQNEAQLEKSRLLSDRFSAERPKGSFSTLEIQRTEQGDSAMYLCASSPAQGGTDTQYFGPGTRLTVL.

V gene TRBV25-1 combines with J gene TRBJ1-1; 7 bases agree with TRBD1. The CDR3 loop spans 13 amino acids. Germline CDR1 reads MGHDK; CDR2 reads SYGVNS. The ends lost 4 bases at V and 9 bases at J; junction bases unmatched: 8. CDR3 residues: CASSGNRGSQAFF. The CDR3 DNA is TGTGCCAGCAGTGGCAACAGGGGTTCCCAAGCTTTCTTT.

The chain uses TRBV7-2 and TRBJ1-2; 7 bases match TRBD1. The junction had 4 bases not matched to a gene; V was cut back by 4 bases and J by 5 bases. The V gene's germline CDR1 is SGHTA and CDR2 FQGNSA. CDR3 length: 13 residues. This CDR3 reads CASSSTGIYGYTF. In nucleotides, the CDR3 is TGTGCCAGCAGCTCGACAGGGATATATGGCTACACCTTC.

This clone was seen once. V gene TRBV11-1 combines with J gene TRBJ1-4; 9 nucleotides line up with TRBD1. CDR3 length: 15 residues. The V gene's germline CDR1 is SGHAT and CDR2 FQDESV (reference sequence). The junction had 7 bases not matched to a gene; V was cut back by 3 bases and J by 8 bases. The CDR3 region has the DNA TGTGCCAGCAGCTTCGCGGGACAGGGATACGAAAAACTGTTTTTT. This translates into CASSFAGQGYEKLFF.

This clone has just one count. This rearrangement joins TRBV29-1 to TRBJ1-3; D ambiguous. Germline values: CDR1 SQVTM, CDR2 ANQGSEA. The CDR3 runs 9 residues. DNA of the CDR3: TGCGAAGGTGGAAACACCATATATTTT. Its protein is CEGGNTIYF.

In this sample, this clone turned up once. In the same sample, other DNA sequences code for this CDR3. The chain uses TRBV27 and TRBJ2-2, with 9 bases that match TRBD1. Germline CDR1 is MNHEY and CDR2 is SMNVEV (reference sequence). After removal of 2 bases from V and 4 bases from J, the junction contained 2 bases not matched to a gene. CDR3 size: 15 residues. For the CDR3, the DNA is TGTGCCAGCAGTTTAAGACAGGGGGGCACCGGGGAGCTGTTTTTT. Its translation is CASSLRQGGTGELFF.

The chain recombines TRBV28 with TRBJ1-5; TRBD1 might be the D (6 bases). V was shortened by 7 bases and J by 5 bases, with 24 bases between the two germline ends. Per the germline V gene, CDR1 is MDHEN and CDR2 is SYDVKM. The CDR3 is 17 amino acids. The CDR3 bases are TGTGCCAGCACGCCCCAACTGGGCCACAGGGTGCATCAGCCCCAGCATTTT. Translating gives CASTPQLGHRVHQPQHF. The full variable domain, rest sourced from reference TRBV28 and TRBJ1-5, is DVKVTQSSRYLVKRTGEKVFLECVQDMDHENMFWYRQDPGLGLRLIYFSYDVKMKEKGDIPEGYSVSREKKERFSLILESASTNQTSMYLCASTPQLGHRVHQPQHFGDGTRLSIL.

The rearrangement uses TRBV28 and TRBJ2-4; D gene ambiguous. Germline V CDR1 and CDR2: MDHEN, SYDVKM. Trimming shortened V by 8 bases and J by 6 bases, and 17 bases separated the two germline ends. This CDR3 is 14 amino acids long. In nucleotides, the CDR3 is TGTGCCAGCGAAAAAAGGGTGGGATTAAACATTCAGTACTTC. Amino acid sequence: CASEKRVGLNIQYF. The complete variable domain, with remaining parts taken from reference TRBV28 and TRBJ2-4, reads DVKVTQSSRYLVKRTGEKVFLECVQDMDHENMFWYRQDPGLGLRLIYFSYDVKMKEKGDIPEGYSVSREKKERFSLILESASTNQTSMYLCASEKRVGLNIQYFGAGTRLSVL.